Each of the 9 T cell receptor beta chains below was sequenced from the same sample in a study of OX40 agonist ivuxolimab in advanced cancers. The method was immunoSEQ multiplex PCR; TCRdb's version includes in-frame clones alone and lacks a portion of them. In the table there are some 65,000 clones, around 90% of which are singletons. Sequenced material: CD4+ or CD8+ T cells sorted from blood, taken in a trial of the OX40 agonist ivuxolimab. These receptors all come from an adult with an advanced solid tumor such as melanoma, head and neck, liver or kidney cancer.

The chain recombines TRBV18 with TRBJ2-1, with TRBD1 as a possible D gene (6 bases). The V end was cut by 3 bases, the J end by 0 bases, with 9 bases between. The CDR3 has 15 amino acids. Germline CDR1 KGHSH, CDR2 LQKENI. CDR3 sequence: CASSPDSGSYNEQFF. Written as DNA, the CDR3 is TGTGCCAGCTCACCGGACAGCGGCTCCTACAATGAGCAGTTCTTC.

This clone was observed a few times. The chain's CDR3 is CASSGGQVSGNTIYF. CDR3 nucleotides: TGTGCCAGTAGTGGAGGACAGGTCTCTGGAAACACCATATATTTT. The chain uses TRBV19 and TRBJ1-3; TRBD1 matches at 7 bases. The CDR3 is 15 residues long. V lost 5 bases to trimming and J lost 0 bases; unmatched junction nucleotides: 4. Germline values: CDR1 LNHDA, CDR2 SQIVND (reference sequence).

This clone was counted a few times. This rearrangement joins TRBV5-4 to TRBJ1-2; D is possibly TRBD1 (5 bases). The CDR3 length is 13 residues. V was trimmed by 0 bases and J by 3 bases, leaving 6 bases between them. Germline assignment: CDR1 SGHNT and CDR2 YYREEE (reference sequence). In nucleotides, the CDR3 is TGTGCCAGCAGCTTGGCAGGGCACTATGGCTACACCTTC. This encodes CASSLAGHYGYTF.

This clone was observed a few times. The rearrangement links TRBV6-5 to TRBJ1-6; D is uncertain. V lost 4 bases, J lost 10 bases, and 17 bases lay in between. CDR1 is MNHEY, CDR2 SVGAGI, per germline. The CDR3 totals 15 residues. The CDR3 nucleotides are TGTGCCAGCAGTTGGGGTAGGGAGACCGAGTCACCCCTCCACTTT. Its translation: CASSWGRETESPLHF.

The chain employs TRBV29-1 and TRBJ2-7; TRBD1 matches 7 bases. This CDR3 spans 15 amino acids. V lost 6 bases and J lost 8; bases outside the gene matches: 19. Germline CDR1 reads SQVTM; CDR2 reads ANQGSEA. CDR3 sequence (DNA): TGCAGCGTGGGTTATCCGACAGGGCCCCAGGGGAAGCAGTACTTC. Amino acid sequence: CSVGYPTGPQGKQYF.

The table lists this clone with a count of one. This chain connects TRBV27 to TRBJ2-7; D is possibly TRBD2 (7 bases). This CDR3 contains 14 residues. V gave up 4 bases and J gave up 9 bases, with 19 bases separating them. Germline values: CDR1 MNHEY, CDR2 SMNVEV (reference sequence). CDR3 protein: CASSSRGGGLGQYF. The CDR3 DNA sequence: TGTGCCAGCAGTTCCCGAGGGGGGGGCCTCGGGCAGTACTTC.

This chain joins TRBV14 and TRBJ1-4, with a weak D call TRBD1 (5 bases). V dropped 4 bases and J dropped 8 bases, with 11 bases sitting between them. This CDR3 has 13 amino acids. CDR1 and CDR2 (germline): SGHDN, FVKESK. CDR3 loop: CASSRGSYEKLFF. In DNA form, the CDR3 reads TGTGCCAGCAGCCGGGGGTCCTACGAAAAACTGTTTTTT.

The chain carries TRBV25-1 and TRBJ2-1; the D is unclear. CDR1 is MGHDK, CDR2 SYGVNS, per germline. CDR3 length: 13 amino acids. Deletions cut 3 bases from V and 7 bases from J, with 10 bases between. CDR3 protein: CASSDPGRNEQFF. CDR3 DNA: TGTGCCAGCAGTGACCCCGGCAGGAATGAGCAGTTCTTC. The full variable domain, with the rest looked up from reference TRBV25-1 and TRBJ2-1, is EADIYQTPRYLVIGTGKKITLECSQTMGHDKMYWYQQDPGMELHLIHYSYGVNSTEKGDLSSESTVSRIRTEHFPLTLESARPSHTSQYLCASSDPGRNEQFFGPGTRLTVL.

The genes are TRBV7-8 and TRBJ2-7; 11 nucleotides agree with TRBD1. V gave up 3 bases and J gave up 3 bases; unmatched junction bases: 4. The CDR3 sequence is 15 residues long. Germline V lookup: CDR1 SGHVS, CDR2 FQNEAQ. The CDR3 sequence: CASSLGTGGFYEQYF. CDR3 nucleotides: TGTGCCAGCAGCTTGGGGACAGGGGGGTTCTACGAGCAGTACTTC.